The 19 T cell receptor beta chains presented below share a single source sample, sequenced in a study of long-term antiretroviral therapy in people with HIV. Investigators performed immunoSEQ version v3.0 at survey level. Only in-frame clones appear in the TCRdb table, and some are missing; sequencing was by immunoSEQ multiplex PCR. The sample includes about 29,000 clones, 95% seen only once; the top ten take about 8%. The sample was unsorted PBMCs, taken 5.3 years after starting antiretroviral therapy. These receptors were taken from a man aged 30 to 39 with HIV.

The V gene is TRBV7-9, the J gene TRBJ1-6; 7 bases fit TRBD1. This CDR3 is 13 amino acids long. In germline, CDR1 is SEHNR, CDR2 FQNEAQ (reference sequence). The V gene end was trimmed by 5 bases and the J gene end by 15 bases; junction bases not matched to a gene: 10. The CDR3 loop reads CASSPGDRDRLHF. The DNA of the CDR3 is TGTGCCAGCAGCCCCGGAGACAGGGATCGCCTCCACTTT. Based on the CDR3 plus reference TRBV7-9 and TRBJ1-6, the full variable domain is DTGVSQNPRHKITKRGQNVTFRCDPISEHNRLYWYRQTLGQGPEFLTYFQNEAQLEKSRLLSDRFSAERPKGSFSTLEIQRTEQGDSAMYLCASSPGDRDRLHFGNGTRLTVT.

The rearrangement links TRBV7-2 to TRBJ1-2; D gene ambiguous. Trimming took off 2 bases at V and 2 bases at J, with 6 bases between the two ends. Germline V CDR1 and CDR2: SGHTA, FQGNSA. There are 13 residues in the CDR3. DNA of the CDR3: TGTGCCAGCAGCTTACAGGACAACTATGGCTACACCTTC. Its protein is CASSLQDNYGYTF.

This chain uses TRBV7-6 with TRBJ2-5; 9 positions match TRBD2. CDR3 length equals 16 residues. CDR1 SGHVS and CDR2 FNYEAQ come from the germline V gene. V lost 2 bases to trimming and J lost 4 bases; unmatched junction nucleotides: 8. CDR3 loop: CASSLFSSGKGETQYF. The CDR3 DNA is TGTGCCAGCAGCTTATTCTCTAGCGGGAAGGGAGAGACCCAGTACTTC.

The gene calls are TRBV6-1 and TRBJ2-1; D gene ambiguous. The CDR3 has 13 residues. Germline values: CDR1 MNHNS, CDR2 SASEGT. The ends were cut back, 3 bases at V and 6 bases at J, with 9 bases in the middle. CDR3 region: CASSDYHLNEQFF. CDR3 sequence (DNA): TGTGCCAGCAGTGACTACCATCTCAATGAGCAGTTCTTC.

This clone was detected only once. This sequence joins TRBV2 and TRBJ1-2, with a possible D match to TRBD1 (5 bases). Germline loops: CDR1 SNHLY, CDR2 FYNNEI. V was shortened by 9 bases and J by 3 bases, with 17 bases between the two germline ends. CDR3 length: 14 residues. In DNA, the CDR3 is TGTGCCAGTAAAGTGCGGGGCTCCGACTATGGCTACACCTTC. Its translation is CASKVRGSDYGYTF.

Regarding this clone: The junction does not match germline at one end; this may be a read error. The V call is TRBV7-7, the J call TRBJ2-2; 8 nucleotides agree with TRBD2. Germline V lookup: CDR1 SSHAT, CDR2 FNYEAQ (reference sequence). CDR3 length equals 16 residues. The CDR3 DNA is TGTGCTAGCAGCCACTGGCTAGCGGGGAACACCGGGGAGCTGTTTTTT. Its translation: CASSHWLAGNTGELFF.

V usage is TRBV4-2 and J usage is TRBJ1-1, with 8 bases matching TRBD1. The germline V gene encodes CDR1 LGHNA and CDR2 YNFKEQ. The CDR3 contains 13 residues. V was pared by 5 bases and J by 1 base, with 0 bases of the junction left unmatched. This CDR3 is CASSDRGNTEAFF. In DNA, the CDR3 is TGTGCCAGCAGCGACAGGGGGAACACTGAAGCTTTCTTT.

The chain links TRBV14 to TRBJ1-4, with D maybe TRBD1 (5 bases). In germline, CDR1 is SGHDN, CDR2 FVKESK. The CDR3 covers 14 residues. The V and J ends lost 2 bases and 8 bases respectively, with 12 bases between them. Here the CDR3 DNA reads TGTGCCAGCAGCCAAAGGCAGGGTGGAGAAAAACTGTTTTTT. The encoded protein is CASSQRQGGEKLFF.

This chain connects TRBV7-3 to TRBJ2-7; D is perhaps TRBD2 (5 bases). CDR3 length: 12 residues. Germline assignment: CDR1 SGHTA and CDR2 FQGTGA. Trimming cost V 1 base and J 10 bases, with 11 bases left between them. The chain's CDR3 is CASSLISGVQYF. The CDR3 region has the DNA TGTGCCAGCAGCTTAATATCCGGGGTTCAGTACTTC. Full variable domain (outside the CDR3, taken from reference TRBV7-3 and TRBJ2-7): GAGVSQTPSNKVTEKGKYVELRCDPISGHTALYWYRQSLGQGPEFLIYFQGTGAADDSGLPNDRFFAVRPEGSVSTLKIQRTERGDSAVYLCASSLISGVQYFGPGTRLTVT.

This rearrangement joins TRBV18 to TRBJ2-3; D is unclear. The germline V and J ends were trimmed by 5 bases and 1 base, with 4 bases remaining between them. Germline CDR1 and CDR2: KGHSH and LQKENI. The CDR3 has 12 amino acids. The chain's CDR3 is CASSARTDTQYF. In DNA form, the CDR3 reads TGTGCCAGCTCAGCGCGCACAGATACGCAGTATTTT.

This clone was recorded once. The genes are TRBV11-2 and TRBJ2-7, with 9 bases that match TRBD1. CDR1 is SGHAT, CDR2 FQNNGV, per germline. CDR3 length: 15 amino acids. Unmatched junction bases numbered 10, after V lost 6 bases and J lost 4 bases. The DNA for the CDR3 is TGTGCCAGCAGAGATTATGGACAGGGGCAATACGAGCAGTACTTC. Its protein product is CASRDYGQGQYEQYF.

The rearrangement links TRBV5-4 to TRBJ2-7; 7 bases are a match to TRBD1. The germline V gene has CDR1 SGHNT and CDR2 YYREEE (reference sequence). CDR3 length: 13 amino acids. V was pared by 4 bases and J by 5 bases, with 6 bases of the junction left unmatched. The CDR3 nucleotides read TGTGCCAGCAGCCATGGACAGGTTGACGAGCAGTACTTC. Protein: CASSHGQVDEQYF.

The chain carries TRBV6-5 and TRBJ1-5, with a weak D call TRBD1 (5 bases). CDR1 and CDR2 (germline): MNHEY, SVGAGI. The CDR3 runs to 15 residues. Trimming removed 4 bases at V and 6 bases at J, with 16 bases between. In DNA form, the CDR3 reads TGTGCCAGCAGTTCGGGGGGAGGGGTGGGTCAGCCCCAGCATTTT. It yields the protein CASSSGGGVGQPQHF.

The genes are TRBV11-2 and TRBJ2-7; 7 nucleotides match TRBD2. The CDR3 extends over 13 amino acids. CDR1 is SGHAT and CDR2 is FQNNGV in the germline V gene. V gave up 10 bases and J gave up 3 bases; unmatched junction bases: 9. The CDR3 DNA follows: TGTGCCACCCGAGGGACGGGGGGCTACGAGCAGTACTTC. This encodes CATRGTGGYEQYF.

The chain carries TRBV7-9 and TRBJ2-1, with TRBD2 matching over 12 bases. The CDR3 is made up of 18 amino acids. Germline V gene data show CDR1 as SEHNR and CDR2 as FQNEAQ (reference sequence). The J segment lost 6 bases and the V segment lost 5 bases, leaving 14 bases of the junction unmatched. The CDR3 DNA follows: TGTGCCAGCAGCCCCTCTTCGGCTAGCGGGGGGGCCTTCAATGAGCAGTTCTTC. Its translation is CASSPSSASGGAFNEQFF.

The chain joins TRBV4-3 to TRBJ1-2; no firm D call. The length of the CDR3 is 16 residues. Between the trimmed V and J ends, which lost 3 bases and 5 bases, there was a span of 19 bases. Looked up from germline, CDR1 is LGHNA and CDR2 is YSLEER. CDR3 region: CASSQEEYGEVYGYTF. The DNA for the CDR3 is TGCGCCAGCAGCCAGGAAGAGTACGGGGAAGTGTATGGCTACACCTTC.

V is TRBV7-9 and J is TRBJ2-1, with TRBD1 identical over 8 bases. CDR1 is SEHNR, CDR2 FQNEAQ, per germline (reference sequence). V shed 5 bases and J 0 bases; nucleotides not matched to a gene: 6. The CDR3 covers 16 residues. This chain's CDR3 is CASSARQGISYNEQFF. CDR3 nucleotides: TGTGCCAGCAGCGCCCGACAGGGGATCTCCTACAATGAGCAGTTCTTC.

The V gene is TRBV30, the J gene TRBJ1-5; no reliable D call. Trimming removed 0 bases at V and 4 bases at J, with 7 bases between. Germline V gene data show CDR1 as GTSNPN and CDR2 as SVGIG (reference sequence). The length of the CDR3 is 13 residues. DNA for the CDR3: TGTGCCTGGAGTGTACTAGGGAATCAGCCCCAGCATTTT. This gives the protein CAWSVLGNQPQHF.

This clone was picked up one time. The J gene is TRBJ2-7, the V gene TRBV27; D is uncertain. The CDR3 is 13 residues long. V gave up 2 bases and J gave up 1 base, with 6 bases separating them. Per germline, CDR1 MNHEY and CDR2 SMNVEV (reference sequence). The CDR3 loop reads CASSLAFSYEQYF. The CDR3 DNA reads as TGTGCCAGCAGTTTAGCCTTTTCCTACGAGCAGTACTTC.